Given below is one T cell receptor beta chain in context. The data were taken from a study of shared clonotypes between healthy human individuals. V dropped 3 bases and J dropped 0; count of bases not matched to a gene: 6. This CDR3 has 16 amino acids. Per germline, CDR1 SGDLS and CDR2 YYNGEE. Assay: immunoSEQ multiplex PCR; the TCRdb copy retains only in-frame clones and omits some. The table includes about 2.4 million clones, approximately 93% detected once. Sequenced material: naive CD4+ T cells from PBMCs. Stated subset: CD45RA+ positively selected. The chain uses TRBV9 and TRBJ2-3, with TRBD2 identical over 8 bases. This clonotype originated in a man between 18 and 29 years old in good health. Some clones in this sample may be carry-over from other donors' samples. CDR3 protein: CASSAALAASTDTQYF. For the CDR3, the DNA is TGTGCCAGCAGCGCTGCACTAGCGGCTAGCACAGATACGCAGTATTTT.